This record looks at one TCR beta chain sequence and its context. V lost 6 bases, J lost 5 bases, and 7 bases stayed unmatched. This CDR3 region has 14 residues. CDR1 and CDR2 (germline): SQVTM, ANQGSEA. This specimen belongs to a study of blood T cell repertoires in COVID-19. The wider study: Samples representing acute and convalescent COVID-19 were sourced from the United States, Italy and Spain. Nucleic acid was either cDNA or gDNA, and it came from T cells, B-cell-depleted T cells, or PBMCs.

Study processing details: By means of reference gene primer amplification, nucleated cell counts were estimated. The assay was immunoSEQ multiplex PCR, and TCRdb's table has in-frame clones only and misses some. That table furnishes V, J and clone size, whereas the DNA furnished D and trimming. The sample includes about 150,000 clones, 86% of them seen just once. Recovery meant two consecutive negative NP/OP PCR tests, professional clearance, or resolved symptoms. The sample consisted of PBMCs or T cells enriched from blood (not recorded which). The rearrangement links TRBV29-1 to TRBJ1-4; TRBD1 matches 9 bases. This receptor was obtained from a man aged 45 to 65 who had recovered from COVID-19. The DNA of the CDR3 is TGCAGCGTCGCCCCCGGGACAGGGAATGAAAAACTGTTTTTT. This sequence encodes CSVAPGTGNEKLFF.